This entry lists 10 T cell receptor beta chains sequenced from one sample in a study of blood T cell repertoires in COVID-19. Libraries were prepared by immunoSEQ multiplex PCR; TCRdb keeps only in-frame clonotypes and omits some of them. The data show 200,000 to 300,000 clones, approximately 90% seen once. The sequencing sample was made of PBMCs or T cells enriched from blood (not recorded which). These TCRs come from a woman aged 25-40 years who had recovered from COVID-19.

Details on this clone: This specimen includes other DNA sequences encoding the same CDR3. The chain combines TRBV28 with TRBJ1-5; a weak D match, TRBD1 (5 bases). Germline loops: CDR1 MDHEN, CDR2 SYDVKM. This CDR3 region has 14 residues. Trimming shortened V by 3 bases and J by 1 base, and 7 bases separated the two germline ends. In DNA, the CDR3 is TGTGCCAGCAGTTTGGGGGGGAGCAATCAGCCCCAGCATTTT. Translated: CASSLGGSNQPQHF.

V gene TRBV2 combines with J gene TRBJ2-1; tentatively, D is TRBD2 (5 bases). The germline CDR1 and CDR2 sequences are SNHLY and FYNNEI. Trimming shortened V by 3 bases and J by 12 bases, and 15 bases separated the two germline ends. The CDR3 totals 13 residues. The CDR3 bases are TGTGCCAGCAGTGACCGAATCCTCCTAGCGCAGTTCTTC. Translating it yields CASSDRILLAQFF. Supplemented by reference TRBV2 and TRBJ2-1, the full variable domain reads EPEVTQTPSHQVTQMGQEVILRCVPISNHLYFYWYRQILGQKVEFLVSFYNNEISEKSEIFDDQFSVERPDGSNFTLKIRSTKLEDSAMYFCASSDRILLAQFFGPGTRLTVL.

This chain uses TRBV7-2 with TRBJ2-3; TRBD2 might be the D (5 bases). Germline V lookup: CDR1 SGHTA, CDR2 FQGNSA. The ends were cut back, 4 bases at V and 10 bases at J, with 15 bases in the middle. This CDR3 has 13 residues. For the CDR3, the DNA is TGTGCCAGCAGCTGGGAGAGGCTGCGAGCGCAGTATTTT. This translates into CASSWERLRAQYF.

This clone was found once. The chain joins TRBV7-9 to TRBJ2-5; 9 bases are shared with TRBD2. Per the germline V gene, CDR1 is SEHNR and CDR2 is FQNEAQ (reference sequence). CDR3 size: 14 residues. The trim removed 2 bases at V and 4 bases at J, leaving 2 bases unmatched. CDR3 DNA sequence: TGTGCCAGCAGCTTACCAGCGGGAGGAGAGACCCAGTACTTC. Its translation is CASSLPAGGETQYF.

V is TRBV5-5 and J is TRBJ2-2; 14 nucleotides line up with TRBD2. Losses at the gene ends were 4 bases for V and 6 bases for J; bases not matched to a gene: 14. The CDR3 loop spans 19 amino acids. Germline CDR1 is SGHKS and CDR2 is YYEKEE (reference sequence). The CDR3 spells CASSAGTSGRFLAAGELFF. DNA of the CDR3: TGTGCCAGCAGCGCCGGGACTAGCGGGAGATTTTTAGCGGCCGGGGAGCTGTTTTTT.

The gene calls are TRBV7-2 and TRBJ1-6; D uncertain. Trimming stripped 2 bases from V and 0 bases from J, with 5 bases between. The CDR3 consists of 15 residues. The germline CDR1 and CDR2 sequences are SGHTA and FQGNSA. The CDR3 is CASSLLSSYNSPLHF. The CDR3 bases are TGTGCCAGCAGCTTACTGAGCTCCTATAATTCACCCCTCCACTTT.

V usage is TRBV11-2 and J usage is TRBJ2-2; D not certain. CDR1 is SGHAT, CDR2 FQNNGV, per germline. This CDR3 has 17 residues. The germline V and J ends were trimmed by 5 bases and 0 bases, with 16 bases remaining between them. The CDR3 is CASSPVEVTSNTGELFF. The CDR3, as DNA: TGTGCCAGCAGCCCAGTGGAAGTGACTTCGAACACCGGGGAGCTGTTTTTT.

The genes are TRBV5-4 and TRBJ1-2; TRBD1 aligns across 8 bases. Germline CDR1 reads SGHNT; CDR2 reads YYREEE (reference sequence). The junction had 14 bases not matched to a gene; V was cut back by 5 bases and J by 5 bases. The CDR3 is 16 residues long. The CDR3 DNA reads as TGTGCCAGCAGTTATCCCGGCAGGGGGCGCGGGTATGGCTACACCTTC. It codes for CASSYPGRGRGYGYTF.

This clone was seen a handful of times. The chain recombines TRBV7-2 with TRBJ1-2; 12 nucleotides agree with TRBD1. Germline V gene lookup returns CDR1 SGHTA and CDR2 FQGNSA. The CDR3 is 15 residues long. Unmatched junction bases numbered 5, after V lost 2 bases and J lost 7 bases. CDR3 residues: CASSLTGTGGSGYTF. The CDR3 bases are TGTGCCAGCAGCTTAACCGGGACAGGGGGCTCTGGCTACACCTTC. Full variable domain (outside the CDR3, taken from reference TRBV7-2 and TRBJ1-2): GAGVSQSPSNKVTEKGKDVELRCDPISGHTALYWYRQSLGQGLEFLIYFQGNSAPDKSGLPSDRFSAERTGGSVSTLTIQRTQQEDSAVYLCASSLTGTGGSGYTFGSGTRLTVV.

The chain links TRBV2 to TRBJ2-7; 7 bases align to TRBD2. V lost 8 bases to trimming and J lost 2 bases; unmatched junction nucleotides: 6. The germline gives CDR1 SNHLY, CDR2 FYNNEI. This CDR3 spans 13 amino acids. The CDR3 loop reads CASLGGPPYEQYF. The CDR3 DNA reads TGTGCCAGCCTGGGAGGGCCACCCTACGAGCAGTACTTC.